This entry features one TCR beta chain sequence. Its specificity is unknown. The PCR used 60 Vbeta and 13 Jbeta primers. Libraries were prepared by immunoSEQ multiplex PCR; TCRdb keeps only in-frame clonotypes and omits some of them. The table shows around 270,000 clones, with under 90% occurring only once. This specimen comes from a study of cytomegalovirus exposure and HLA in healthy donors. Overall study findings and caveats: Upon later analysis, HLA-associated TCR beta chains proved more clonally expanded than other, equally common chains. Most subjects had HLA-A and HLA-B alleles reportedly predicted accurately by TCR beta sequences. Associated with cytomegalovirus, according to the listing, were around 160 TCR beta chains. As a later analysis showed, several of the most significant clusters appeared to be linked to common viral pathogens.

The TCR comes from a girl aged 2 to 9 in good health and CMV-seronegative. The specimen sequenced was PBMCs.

The chain's CDR3 is CASTTTGRHNSPLHF. The CDR3 DNA reads TGTGCCAGCACGACGACAGGGCGTCACAATTCACCCCTCCACTTT. The chain has TRBV27 and TRBJ1-6; TRBD1 matches 7 bases. The CDR3 covers 15 residues. With V trimmed by 7 bases and J by 7 bases, 10 bases remained unmatched. Germline lookup yields CDR1 MNHEY and CDR2 SMNVEV (reference sequence).